The 30 T cell receptor beta chains in this list originate from one sample, sequenced in a study of blood T cell repertoires in COVID-19. TCRdb's table, derived via immunoSEQ multiplex PCR, lists solely in-frame clones and lacks some. The sample comprises about 140,000 clones, about 80% of which are singletons, and 4% rests with the top ten. Material: peripheral blood. These receptors were collected from a woman between 55 and 75 years old with acute or convalescent COVID-19.

The chain is built from TRBV5-4 and TRBJ2-3; 8 bases fit TRBD2. J gave up 2 bases and V 4 bases, and 9 bases lay outside the gene matches. Germline V CDR1 and CDR2: SGHNT, YYREEE (reference sequence). The CDR3 consists of 16 residues. This CDR3 reads CASSTGGADITDTQYF. The CDR3 nucleotides read TGTGCCAGCAGCACCGGGGGGGCGGATATCACAGATACGCAGTATTTT.

V gene TRBV19 combines with J gene TRBJ2-3; 8 positions match TRBD2. This CDR3 region has 16 residues. Germline V gene sequence: CDR1 LNHDA, CDR2 SQIVND (reference sequence). The trim removed 8 bases at V and 0 bases at J, leaving 10 bases unmatched. The CDR3 region is CASRGPGRASTDTQYF. The CDR3 DNA reads as TGTGCCAGTCGGGGTCCCGGGAGGGCCAGCACAGATACGCAGTATTTT.

This clone appeared a few times. V is TRBV7-8 and J is TRBJ2-1; D unclear. The CDR3 loop spans 14 amino acids. The germline V gene encodes CDR1 SGHVS and CDR2 FQNEAQ. The V end was cut by 0 bases, the J end by 4 bases, with 7 bases between. CDR3 sequence reads: CASSLAQRYNEQFF. For the CDR3, the DNA is TGTGCCAGCAGCTTAGCGCAGCGATACAATGAGCAGTTCTTC. The variable domain in full, completed from reference TRBV7-8 and TRBJ2-1, reads GAGVSQSPRYKVAKRGQDVALRCDPISGHVSLFWYQQALGQGPEFLTYFQNEAQLDKSGLPSDRFFAERPEGSVSTLKIQRTQQEDSAVYLCASSLAQRYNEQFFGPGTRLTVL.

The V and J genes are TRBV10-1 and TRBJ1-4; tentative D call: TRBD1 (6 bases). The CDR3 extends over 13 amino acids. V lost 8 bases, J lost 6 bases, and 13 bases lay in between. Germline V gives CDR1 WNHNN, CDR2 SYGVQD (reference sequence). The CDR3 spells CASLTGRDEKLFF. DNA of the CDR3: TGCGCCAGCTTAACAGGGCGGGATGAAAAACTGTTTTTT.

This chain's CDR3 is CASSQTPPDTYGYTF. CDR3 DNA: TGTGCCAGCAGTCAGACACCGCCCGATACCTATGGCTACACCTTC. The rearrangement links TRBV6-5 to TRBJ1-2; D not certain. V was trimmed by 5 bases and J by 4 bases, leaving 17 bases between them. Germline V lookup: CDR1 MNHEY, CDR2 SVGAGI. CDR3 length equals 15 residues.

V and J are TRBV6-2 or TRBV6-3 and TRBJ2-4; the D is unclear. The CDR3 length is 16 residues. V gave up 2 bases and J gave up 2 bases, with 13 bases separating them. Germline V lookup: CDR1 MNHEY, CDR2 SVGEGT. CDR3 residues: CASSYAAARTKNIQYF. The CDR3 nucleotides read TGTGCCAGCAGTTACGCTGCCGCTAGGACCAAAAACATTCAGTACTTC.

The genes are TRBV30 and TRBJ2-7; 9 bases are shared with TRBD2. Germline-derived CDR1 and CDR2 are GTSNPN and SVGIG (reference sequence). This CDR3 has 18 residues. Trimming removed 0 bases from V and 1 base from J; junction bases left unmatched: 13. Here the CDR3 reads CAWSVGGGRATSSYEQYF. As DNA, the CDR3 is TGTGCCTGGAGTGTCGGTGGCGGGAGGGCCACGAGTTCCTACGAGCAGTACTTC.

CDR3 DNA: TGCGCCAGCAGCTTGGGGGGCCAGGTTCGAGAGCAGTACTTC. This gives the protein CASSLGGQVREQYF. The gene calls are TRBV5-1 and TRBJ2-7, with a tentative D call TRBD1 (5 bases). The CDR3 has 14 residues. From germline, CDR1 is SGHRS and CDR2 YFSETQ. With 0 bases removed from V and 7 bases from J, the gap between germline ends came to 14 bases.

The chain links TRBV7-2 to TRBJ2-3; 11 bases are shared with TRBD2. The length of the CDR3 is 17 residues. Trimming cost V 5 bases and J 1 base; bases outside gene matches: 8. Per the germline V gene, CDR1 is SGHTA and CDR2 is FQGNSA. Here the CDR3 reads CASSLRLAGLGTDTQYF. CDR3 DNA: TGTGCCAGCAGCCTAAGACTAGCGGGACTTGGCACAGATACGCAGTATTTT.

This clone was observed a handful of times. Here the CDR3 DNA reads TGTGCCAGCAGCTTGACTAGCGGGACCCCGGCCCAGTACTTC. The encoded protein is CASSLTSGTPAQYF. The gene calls are TRBV7-2 and TRBJ2-5; 11 bases agree with TRBD2. CDR3 length: 14 amino acids. CDR1 is SGHTA and CDR2 is FQGNSA in the germline V gene. Trimming cost V 3 bases and J 9 bases; bases outside gene matches: 6.

This clone was counted a single time. This chain joins TRBV21-1 and TRBJ1-3. TRBV21-1 is a listed pseudogene. CDR3 length equals 20 residues. The CDR3 DNA follows: TGTGCCAGCAGCAAAGATTCAGAACCCTCCGACTTTTACCCTGGAAACACCATATATTTT. Encoded protein: CASSKDSEPSDFYPGNTIYF.

The rearrangement uses TRBV7-9 and TRBJ2-1; D gene unclear. The CDR3 sequence is 15 residues long. CDR1 and CDR2 (germline): SEHNR, FQNEAQ (reference sequence). Trimming removed 5 bases from V and 0 bases from J, with 11 bases in between. The CDR3 is CASSPADFSYNEQFF. As DNA, the CDR3 is TGTGCCAGCAGCCCGGCCGACTTCTCCTACAATGAGCAGTTCTTC.

The rearrangement links TRBV19 to TRBJ1-6; unclear D gene. Germline V gives CDR1 LNHDA, CDR2 SQIVND (reference sequence). The CDR3 totals 14 residues. The ends were cut back, 3 bases at V and 9 bases at J, with 12 bases in the middle. CDR3 nucleotides: TGTGCCAGTAGTATCCAGCGGACTAGTTCACCCCTCCACTTT. This gives the protein CASSIQRTSSPLHF.

The chain joins TRBV5-1 to TRBJ2-3, with a weak D call TRBD2 (6 bases). V was shortened by 1 base and J by 10 bases, with 16 bases between the two germline ends. The CDR3 consists of 14 residues. Germline V gene lookup returns CDR1 SGHRS and CDR2 YFSETQ. CDR3 region: CASSLSASRDPQYF. The CDR3, as DNA: TGCGCCAGCAGCTTGTCCGCGTCGCGGGACCCGCAGTATTTT.

This clone was counted only a few times. The V call is TRBV5-1, the J call TRBJ1-5; D uncertain. The germline V and J ends were trimmed by 4 bases and 4 bases, with 9 bases remaining between them. This CDR3 spans 13 amino acids. Germline-derived CDR1 and CDR2 are SGHRS and YFSETQ. Written as DNA, the CDR3 is TGCGCCAGCAGCCGGACTGGGAATCAGCCCCAGCATTTT. This codes for CASSRTGNQPQHF.

V gene TRBV2 combines with J gene TRBJ2-1; perhaps TRBD2 as D (5 bases). Trimming pared 0 bases from V and 10 bases from J, leaving 7 bases between. Germline CDR1 reads SNHLY; CDR2 reads FYNNEI. This CDR3 contains 12 residues. The CDR3 DNA reads TGTGCCAGCAGTGAAGCGGGAGTGGAGCAGTTCTTC. Translated: CASSEAGVEQFF.

The chain uses TRBV19 and TRBJ1-3; D is unclear. V lost 0 bases, J lost 4 bases, and 22 bases lay in between. CDR3 length equals 19 residues. From germline, CDR1 is LNHDA and CDR2 SQIVND (reference sequence). CDR3 protein: CASSIDQFIAGPGGNTIYF. CDR3 bases: TGTGCCAGTAGTATAGATCAATTTATTGCCGGACCGGGAGGAAACACCATATATTTT.

This chain uses TRBV11-3 with TRBJ1-3; TRBD1 might be the D (6 bases). The CDR3 runs 16 residues. Germline CDR1 is SGHNT and CDR2 is YENEEA. Trimming cost V 5 bases and J 2 bases, with 16 bases left between them. CDR3 protein: CASSPLGGEAGNTIYF. The CDR3 DNA follows: TGTGCCAGCAGCCCCTTAGGGGGGGAAGCTGGAAACACCATATATTTT.

The V gene is TRBV7-9, the J gene TRBJ1-2; D is perhaps TRBD1 (6 bases). V was pared by 9 bases and J by 5 bases, with 19 bases between. CDR1 and CDR2 from the germline V gene are SEHNR and FQNEAQ (reference sequence). The CDR3 has 14 amino acids. The CDR3 reads CASRPGQSLYGYTF. The CDR3 nucleotides are TGTGCCAGTAGACCCGGACAGAGCCTGTATGGCTACACCTTC.

The gene calls are TRBV19 and TRBJ1-2; 9 bases fit TRBD1. CDR3 length: 14 residues. The V segment lost 5 bases and the J segment 6 bases; nucleotides outside the gene matches: 7. The germline V gene encodes CDR1 LNHDA and CDR2 SQIVND (reference sequence). The CDR3: CASSADRGLDGYTF. In nucleotides, the CDR3 is TGTGCCAGTAGTGCGGACAGGGGTTTAGATGGCTACACCTTC.

The rearrangement uses TRBV3-1 (or the pseudogene TRBV3-2) and TRBJ2-2; no definite D call. Germline-derived CDR1 and CDR2 are LGHDT and YNNKEL (reference sequence). Trimming took 4 bases from V and 8 from J, leaving 23 bases between them. The CDR3 is 17 residues long. DNA for the CDR3: TGTGCCAGCAGCCCGCAGCCCCCCAGGTTCCAATCTGGGGAGCTGTTTTTT. Encoded protein: CASSPQPPRFQSGELFF.

The gene calls are TRBV30 and TRBJ1-2, with D uncertain. Trimming stripped 0 bases from V and 6 bases from J, with 14 bases between. Germline V lookup: CDR1 GTSNPN, CDR2 SVGIG (reference sequence). There are 14 residues in the CDR3. Here the CDR3 DNA reads TGTGCCTGGAGTGTACATGAGAGCGGGGATGGCTACACCTTC. This sequence encodes CAWSVHESGDGYTF.

This rearrangement joins TRBV28 to TRBJ1-2; D might be TRBD1 (6 bases). CDR1 is MDHEN and CDR2 is SYDVKM in the germline V gene. The CDR3 runs to 15 residues. The V and J ends lost 5 bases and 4 bases respectively, with 17 bases between them. CDR3 sequence reads: CASSLVGGGSYGYTF. CDR3 bases: TGTGCCAGCAGTCTGGTTGGGGGGGGCTCCTATGGCTACACCTTC.

The genes are TRBV5-1 and TRBJ2-3; 9 positions match TRBD1. CDR1 and CDR2 (germline): SGHRS, YFSETQ. V dropped 4 bases and J dropped 4; count of bases not matched to a gene: 10. The CDR3 totals 16 residues. In DNA form, the CDR3 reads TGCGCCAGCAGCCCGGAAGGACAGGGGTTCGCAGATACGCAGTATTTT. Translating it yields CASSPEGQGFADTQYF. The full variable domain, its missing parts supplied by reference TRBV5-1 and TRBJ2-3, is KAGVTQTPRYLIKTRGQQVTLSCSPISGHRSVSWYQQTPGQGLQFLFEYFSETQRNKGNFPGRFSGRQFSNSRSEMNVSTLELGDSALYLCASSPEGQGFADTQYFGPGTRLTVL.

The chain combines TRBV29-1 with TRBJ2-1; TRBD2 is a possible D gene (5 bases). CDR1 SQVTM and CDR2 ANQGSEA come from the germline V gene. This CDR3 spans 15 amino acids. CDR3 sequence: CSHLLGETPYNEQFF. DNA of the CDR3: TGCAGTCACCTTCTCGGGGAAACTCCCTACAATGAGCAGTTCTTC.

The chain is built from TRBV7-9 and TRBJ2-7; D is uncertain. V lost 0 bases and J lost 7, with 16 bases in between. Per the germline V gene, CDR1 is SEHNR and CDR2 is FQNEAQ (reference sequence). The CDR3 runs to 15 residues. DNA for the CDR3: TGTGCCAGCAGCTTAGCTTACACCAGGATAGGAGAGCAGTACTTC. It yields the protein CASSLAYTRIGEQYF.

This clone was picked up a small number of times. This CDR3 reads CASSDGGAGPSYEQYF. The CDR3 bases are TGTGCCAGCAGTGACGGGGGAGCGGGACCGTCCTACGAGCAGTACTTC. The rearrangement links TRBV2 to TRBJ2-7; TRBD2 matches 7 bases. Germline V CDR1 and CDR2: SNHLY, FYNNEI. V gave up 3 bases and J gave up 1 base; unmatched junction bases: 9. CDR3 size: 16 residues.

This chain links TRBV6-2 or TRBV6-3 with TRBJ2-7, with D possibly being TRBD1 (5 bases). Per the germline V gene, CDR1 is MNHEY and CDR2 is SVGEGT. V lost 5 bases and J lost 0, with 14 bases in between. CDR3 length equals 15 residues. This CDR3 is CASSPGHPASYEQYF. In DNA form, the CDR3 reads TGTGCCAGCAGTCCCGGACACCCGGCCTCCTACGAGCAGTACTTC.

V gene TRBV6-5 combines with J gene TRBJ1-1, with no clear D. CDR1 and CDR2 from the germline V gene are MNHEY and SVGAGI. This CDR3 contains 12 residues. V was shortened by 4 bases and J by 3 bases, with 6 bases between the two germline ends. DNA for the CDR3: TGTGCCAGCAGTTTGGACTACACTGAAGCTTTCTTT. Its translation is CASSLDYTEAFF.

This clone was seen only a few times. This chain joins TRBV6-2 or TRBV6-3 and TRBJ2-1; a weak D match, TRBD1 (6 bases). Germline CDR1 and CDR2: MNHEY and SVGEGT. The V end was cut by 5 bases, the J end by 5 bases, with 16 bases between. This CDR3 contains 15 residues. The CDR3 is CASSRTEPTNNEQFF. CDR3 in DNA: TGTGCCAGCAGTCGGACAGAACCCACTAACAATGAGCAGTTCTTC.